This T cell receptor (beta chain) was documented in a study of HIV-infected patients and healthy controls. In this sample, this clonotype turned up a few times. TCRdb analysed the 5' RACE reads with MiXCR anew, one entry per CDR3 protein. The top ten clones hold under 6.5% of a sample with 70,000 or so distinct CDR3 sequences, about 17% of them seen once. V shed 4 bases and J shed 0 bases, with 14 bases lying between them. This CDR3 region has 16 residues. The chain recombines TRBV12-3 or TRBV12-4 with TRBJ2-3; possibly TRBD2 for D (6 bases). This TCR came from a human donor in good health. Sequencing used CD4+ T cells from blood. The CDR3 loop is CASSWGDWTSTDTQYF. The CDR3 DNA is TGTGCCAGCAGTTGGGGGGACTGGACTAGCACAGATACGCAGTATTTT.